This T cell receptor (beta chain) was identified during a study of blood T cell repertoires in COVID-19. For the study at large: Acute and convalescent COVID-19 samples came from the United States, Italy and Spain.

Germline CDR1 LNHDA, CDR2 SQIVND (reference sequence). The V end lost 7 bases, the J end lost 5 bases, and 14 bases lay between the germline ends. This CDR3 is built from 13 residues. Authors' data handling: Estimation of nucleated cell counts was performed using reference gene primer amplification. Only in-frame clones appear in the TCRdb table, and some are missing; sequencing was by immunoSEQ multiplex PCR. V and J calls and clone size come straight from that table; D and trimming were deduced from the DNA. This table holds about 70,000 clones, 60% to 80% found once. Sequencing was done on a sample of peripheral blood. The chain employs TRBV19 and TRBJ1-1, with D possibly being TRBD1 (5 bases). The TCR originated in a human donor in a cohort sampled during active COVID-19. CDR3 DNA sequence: TGTGCCAGTACGCGGCGGGGGTTGACTGAAGCTTTCTTT. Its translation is CASTRRGLTEAFF.